This T cell receptor (beta chain) was captured in a study of human T cells and chemical hapten exposure. At the level of the study: DPC (0.01%) was patch tested on the upper back and read at 6 days.

The library gave individual cDNA molecules unique molecular identifiers. Via MiXCR, TCRdb re-called the RACE reads, giving one row per CDR3 protein. The repertoire holds a few hundred thousand distinct CDR3 sequences, with approximately 5.8% as singletons. Germline V gives CDR1 MNHEY, CDR2 SVGEGT. There are 17 residues in the CDR3. V lost 4 bases to trimming and J lost 2 bases, with 19 bases between them. The time point denotes: pre-sensitization, week 0. Indicated treatment: therapeutic diphenylcyclopropenone sensitization with weekly scalp DPC. The chain couples TRBV6-2 or TRBV6-3 to TRBJ2-3; maybe TRBD2 (6 bases). The sequence was collected from a woman under 30 with alopecia areata. Some clones in this sample may be carry-over from other donors' samples. Specimen: whole blood, collected in connection with sensitization to the hapten diphenylcyclopropenone (DPC). CDR3 nucleotide sequence: TGTGCCAGCAGTTTCCCGACGGTTGGAGGGGACACAGATACGCAGTATTTT. It yields the protein CASSFPTVGGDTDTQYF.